Below are 6 T cell receptor beta chains sequenced from a single sample in a study of OX40 agonist ivuxolimab in advanced cancers. Clones were sequenced by immunoSEQ multiplex PCR, and TCRdb holds only the in-frame ones, with some missing. The data show some 54,000 clones, 86% seen once. This specimen was CD4+ or CD8+ T cells sorted from blood, taken in a trial of the OX40 agonist ivuxolimab. All receptors derive from an adult with an advanced solid tumor such as melanoma, head and neck, liver or kidney cancer.

This chain uses TRBV5-1 with TRBJ2-7; D perhaps matches TRBD1 (6 bases). The V end was cut by 1 base, the J end by 6 bases, with 17 bases between. The CDR3 sequence is 15 residues long. CDR1 and CDR2 (germline): SGHRS, YFSETQ. The CDR3 nucleotides are TGCGCCAGCAGCTTGAACAGGGTCGCAGGAGGCGAGCAGTACTTC. Its translation is CASSLNRVAGGEQYF.

With regard to this clone: One end of the junction does not line up with germline, which may come from a read error. This chain joins TRBV7-3 and TRBJ2-7, with D possibly being TRBD1 or TRBD2 (6 bases each). Germline assignment: CDR1 SGHTA and CDR2 FQGTGA. This CDR3 region has 14 residues. CDR3 DNA sequence: TGTGCCAGCAGCTTAACGGGGGGCTCCAACGAGCAGTACTTC. Protein product: CASSLTGGSNEQYF. Full variable domain (outside the CDR3, taken from reference TRBV7-3 and TRBJ2-7): GAGVSQTPSNKVTEKGKYVELRCDPISGHTALYWYRQSLGQGPEFLIYFQGTGAADDSGLPNDRFFAVRPEGSVSTLKIQRTERGDSAVYLCASSLTGGSNEQYFGPGTRLTVT.

This clone was seen more than once but under ten times. The CDR3 here is CAWSPGGNTEAFF. The CDR3 DNA reads as TGTGCCTGGAGTCCAGGGGGCAACACTGAAGCTTTCTTT. This rearrangement joins TRBV30 to TRBJ1-1; 8 bases map to TRBD1. Losses at the gene ends were 2 bases for V and 2 bases for J; bases not matched to a gene: 1. The CDR3 runs 13 residues. Germline V gene data show CDR1 as GTSNPN and CDR2 as SVGIG (reference sequence).

The rearrangement uses TRBV19 and TRBJ2-7; 7 bases map to TRBD2. After removal of 3 bases from V and 4 bases from J, the junction contained 3 bases not matched to a gene. This CDR3 comprises 13 residues. Germline V lookup: CDR1 LNHDA, CDR2 SQIVND (reference sequence). As DNA, the CDR3 is TGTGCCAGTAGTATGGGAGGGCTATACGAGCAGTACTTC. Translating it yields CASSMGGLYEQYF.

The chain employs TRBV11-1 and TRBJ2-7, with D unresolved. Trimming pared 1 base from V and 0 bases from J, leaving 10 bases between. The CDR3 length is 15 residues. Germline CDR1 SGHAT, CDR2 FQDESV (reference sequence). The CDR3: CASSLVGPASYEQYF. The CDR3 DNA is TGTGCCAGCAGCTTAGTGGGTCCCGCCTCCTACGAGCAGTACTTC. Supplemented by reference TRBV11-1 and TRBJ2-7, the full variable domain reads EAEVAQSPRYKITEKSQAVAFWCDPISGHATLYWYRQILGQGPELLVQFQDESVVDDSQLPKDRFSAERLKGVDSTLKIQPAELGDSAMYLCASSLVGPASYEQYFGPGTRLTVT.

The genes are TRBV5-4 and TRBJ1-1; no clear D. V dropped 4 bases and J dropped 1 base, with 14 bases sitting between them. The germline gives CDR1 SGHNT, CDR2 YYREEE (reference sequence). The length of the CDR3 is 15 residues. The CDR3 reads CASSGRPAGNTEAFF. Written as DNA, the CDR3 is TGTGCCAGCAGCGGGAGACCCGCCGGGAACACTGAAGCTTTCTTT.